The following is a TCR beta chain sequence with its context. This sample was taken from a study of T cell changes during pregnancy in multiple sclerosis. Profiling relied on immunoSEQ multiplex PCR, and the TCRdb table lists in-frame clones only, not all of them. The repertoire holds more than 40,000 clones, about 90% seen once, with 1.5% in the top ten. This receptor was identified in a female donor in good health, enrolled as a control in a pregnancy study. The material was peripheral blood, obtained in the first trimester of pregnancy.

CDR3: CASSFLAGRYEQYF. The CDR3 DNA reads as TGTGCCAGCAGCTTTCTAGCGGGTCGGTACGAGCAGTACTTC. The chain uses TRBV11-2 and TRBJ2-7; 8 nucleotides match TRBD2. Germline values: CDR1 SGHAT, CDR2 FQNNGV. V shed 3 bases, J shed 4 bases, and the junction held 5 bases outside the gene matches. CDR3 length equals 14 residues.